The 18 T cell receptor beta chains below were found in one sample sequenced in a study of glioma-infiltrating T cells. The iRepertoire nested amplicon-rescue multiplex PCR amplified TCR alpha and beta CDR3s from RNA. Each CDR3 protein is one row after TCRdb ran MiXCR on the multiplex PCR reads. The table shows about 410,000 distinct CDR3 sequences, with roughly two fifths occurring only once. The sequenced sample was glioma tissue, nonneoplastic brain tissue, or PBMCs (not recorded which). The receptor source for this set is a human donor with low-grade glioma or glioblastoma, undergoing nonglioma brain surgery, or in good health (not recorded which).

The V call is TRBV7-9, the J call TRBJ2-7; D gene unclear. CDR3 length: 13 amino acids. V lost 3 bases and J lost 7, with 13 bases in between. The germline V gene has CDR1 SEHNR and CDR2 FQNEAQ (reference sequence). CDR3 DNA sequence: TGTGCCAGCAGCTTCGGCATAAGTCGAGAGCAGTACTTC. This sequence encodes CASSFGISREQYF. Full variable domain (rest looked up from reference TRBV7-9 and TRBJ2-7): DTGVSQNPRHKITKRGQNVTFRCDPISEHNRLYWYRQTLGQGPEFLTYFQNEAQLEKSRLLSDRFSAERPKGSFSTLEIQRTEQGDSAMYLCASSFGISREQYFGPGTRLTVT.

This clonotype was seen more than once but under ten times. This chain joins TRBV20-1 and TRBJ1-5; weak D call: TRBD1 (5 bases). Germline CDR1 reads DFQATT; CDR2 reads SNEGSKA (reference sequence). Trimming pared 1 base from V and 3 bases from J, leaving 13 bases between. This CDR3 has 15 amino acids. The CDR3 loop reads CSARVPGLHNQPQHF. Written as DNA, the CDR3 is TGCAGTGCTAGAGTCCCGGGACTCCACAATCAGCCCCAGCATTTT.

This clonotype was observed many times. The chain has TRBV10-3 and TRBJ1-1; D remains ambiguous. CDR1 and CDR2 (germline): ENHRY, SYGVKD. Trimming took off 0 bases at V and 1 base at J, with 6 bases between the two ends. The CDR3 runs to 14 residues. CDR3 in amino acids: CAISESHANTEAFF. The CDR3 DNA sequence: TGTGCCATCAGTGAGTCGCACGCGAACACTGAAGCTTTCTTT.

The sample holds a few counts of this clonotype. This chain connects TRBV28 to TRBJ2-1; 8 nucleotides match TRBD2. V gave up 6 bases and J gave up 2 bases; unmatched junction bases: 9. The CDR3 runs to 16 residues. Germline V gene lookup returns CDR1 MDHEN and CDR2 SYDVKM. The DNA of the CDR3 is TGTGCCAGCAGATCTTCCGGGACTAGTGCCTACAATGAGCAGTTCTTC. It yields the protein CASRSSGTSAYNEQFF.

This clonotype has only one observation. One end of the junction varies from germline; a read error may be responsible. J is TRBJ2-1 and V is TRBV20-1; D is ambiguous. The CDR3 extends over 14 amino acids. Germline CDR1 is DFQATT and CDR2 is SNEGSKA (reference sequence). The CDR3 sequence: CSARDPRSYNGQFF. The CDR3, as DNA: TGCAGTGCTAGAGACCCCCGCTCCTACAATGGGCAGTTCTTC.

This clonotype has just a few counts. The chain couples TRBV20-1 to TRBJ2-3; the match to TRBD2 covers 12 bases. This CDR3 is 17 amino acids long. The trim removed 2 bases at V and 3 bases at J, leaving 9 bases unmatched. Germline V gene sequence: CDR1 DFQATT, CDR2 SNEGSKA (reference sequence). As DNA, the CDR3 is TGCAGTGCTAGAAATCTAGCGGGAGGGCCTTTGACAGATACGCAGTATTTT. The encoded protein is CSARNLAGGPLTDTQYF.

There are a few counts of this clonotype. Written as DNA, the CDR3 is TGCAGTGCTAGAGTTTCACAGGGGATTTGGGCTGAAGCTTTCTTT. Protein: CSARVSQGIWAEAFF. The V gene is TRBV20-1, the J gene TRBJ1-1, with 7 bases that match TRBD1. In germline, CDR1 is DFQATT, CDR2 SNEGSKA (reference sequence). With V trimmed by 1 base and J by 6 bases, 11 bases remained unmatched. The CDR3 contains 15 residues.

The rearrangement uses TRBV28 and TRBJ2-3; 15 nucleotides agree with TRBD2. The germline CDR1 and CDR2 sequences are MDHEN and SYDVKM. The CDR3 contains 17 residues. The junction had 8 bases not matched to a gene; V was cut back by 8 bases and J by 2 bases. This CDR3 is CASQGLAGGEVTDTQYF. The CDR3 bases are TGTGCCAGCCAAGGACTAGCGGGGGGGGAGGTCACAGATACGCAGTATTTT.

CDR3 sequence: CSVQPYGSDEAFF. The CDR3 bases are TGCAGCGTCCAGCCATACGGGTCTGATGAAGCTTTCTTT. This chain links TRBV29-1 with TRBJ1-1; D gene unclear. Germline V gene sequence: CDR1 SQVTM, CDR2 ANQGSEA. This CDR3 has 13 amino acids. V lost 6 bases to trimming and J lost 7 bases, with 18 bases between them. Full variable domain (outside the CDR3, taken from reference TRBV29-1 and TRBJ1-1): SAVISQKPSRDICQRGTSLTIQCQVDSQVTMMFWYRQQPGQSLTLIATANQGSEATYESGFVIDKFPISRPNLTFSTLTVSNMSPEDSSIYLCSVQPYGSDEAFFGQGTRLTVV.

The CDR3 loop reads CASRGFPPGEPQHF. The CDR3, as DNA: TGTGCCAGCAGAGGATTCCCCCCTGGGGAGCCCCAGCATTTT. The J gene is TRBJ1-5, the V gene TRBV28, with unresolved D. The germline V gene encodes CDR1 MDHEN and CDR2 SYDVKM. V was cut by 6 bases and J by 8 bases, with 17 bases left in between. The CDR3 spans 14 residues.

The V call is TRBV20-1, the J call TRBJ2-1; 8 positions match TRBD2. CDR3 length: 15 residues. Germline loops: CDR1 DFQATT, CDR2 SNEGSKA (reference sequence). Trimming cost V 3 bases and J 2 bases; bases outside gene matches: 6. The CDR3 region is CSASLTSVTYNEQFF. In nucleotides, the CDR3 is TGCAGTGCTAGCCTGACTAGCGTAACCTACAATGAGCAGTTCTTC.

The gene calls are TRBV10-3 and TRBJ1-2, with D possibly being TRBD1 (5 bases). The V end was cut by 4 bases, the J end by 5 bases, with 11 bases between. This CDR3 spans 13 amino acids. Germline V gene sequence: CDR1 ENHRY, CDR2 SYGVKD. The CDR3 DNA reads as TGTGCCATCAGTGGACCCGGGGGGTATGGCTACACCTTC. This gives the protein CAISGPGGYGYTF.

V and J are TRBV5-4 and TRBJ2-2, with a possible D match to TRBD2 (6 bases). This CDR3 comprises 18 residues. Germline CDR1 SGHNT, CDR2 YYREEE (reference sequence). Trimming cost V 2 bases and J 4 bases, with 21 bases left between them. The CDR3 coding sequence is TGTGCCAGCAGCTTTGGGGCGGGGCTAGCGTTCTCCACCGGGGAGCTGTTTTTT. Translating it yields CASSFGAGLAFSTGELFF. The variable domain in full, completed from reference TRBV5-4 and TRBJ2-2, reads ETGVTQSPTHLIKTRGQQVTLRCSSQSGHNTVSWYQQALGQGPQFIFQYYREEENGRGNFPPRFSGLQFPNYSSELNVNALELDDSALYLCASSFGAGLAFSTGELFFGEGSRLTVL.

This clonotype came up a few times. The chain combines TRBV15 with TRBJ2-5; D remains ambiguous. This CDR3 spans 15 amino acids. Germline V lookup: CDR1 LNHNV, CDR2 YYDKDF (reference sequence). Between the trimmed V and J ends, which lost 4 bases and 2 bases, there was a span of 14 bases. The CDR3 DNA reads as TGTGCCACCAGCACTCACGTAGACTCTCAAGAGACCCAGTACTTC. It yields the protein CATSTHVDSQETQYF.

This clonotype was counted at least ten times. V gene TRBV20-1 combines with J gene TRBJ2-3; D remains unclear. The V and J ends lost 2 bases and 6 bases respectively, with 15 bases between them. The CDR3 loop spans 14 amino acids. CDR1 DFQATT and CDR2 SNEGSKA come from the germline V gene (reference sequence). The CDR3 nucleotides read TGCAGTGCTAGACTTGACACTGGGGTGGATACGCAGTATTTT. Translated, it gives CSARLDTGVDTQYF.

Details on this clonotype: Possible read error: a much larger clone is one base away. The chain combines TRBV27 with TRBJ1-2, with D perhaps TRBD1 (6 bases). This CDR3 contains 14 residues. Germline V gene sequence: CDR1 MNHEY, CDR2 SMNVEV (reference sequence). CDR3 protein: CTSSLSRGGAGYTF. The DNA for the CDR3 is TGTACCAGCAGTTTATCGCGAGGGGGGGCTGGCTACACCTTC.

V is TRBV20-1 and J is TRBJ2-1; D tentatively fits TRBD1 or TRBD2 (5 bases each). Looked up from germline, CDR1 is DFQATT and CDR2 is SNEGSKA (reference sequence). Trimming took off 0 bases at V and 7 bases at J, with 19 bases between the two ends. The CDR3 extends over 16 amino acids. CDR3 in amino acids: CSARDPRDPTRNEQFF. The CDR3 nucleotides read TGCAGTGCTAGAGATCCAAGGGACCCCACGAGGAATGAGCAGTTCTTC.

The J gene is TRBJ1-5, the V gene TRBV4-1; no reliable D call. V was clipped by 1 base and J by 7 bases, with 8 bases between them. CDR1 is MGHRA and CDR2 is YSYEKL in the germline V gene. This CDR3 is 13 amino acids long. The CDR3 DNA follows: TGCGCCAGCAGCCAAGGGCAGGACCAGCCCCAGCATTTT. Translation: CASSQGQDQPQHF.